The 29 T cell receptor beta chains below were found in one sample sequenced in a study of blood T cells in healthy people across ages. The authors ran a second PCR of 7 to 11 cycles using a sample-barcoded 5' primer and a J-beta primer mix. One entry per CDR3 protein results from TCRdb running MiXCR on the 5' RACE reads. The sample has 750,000 to 850,000 distinct CDR3 sequences; just under 25% are singletons. These data were also reused for a study on T cells of mothers and their children.

Sequenced material: blood. These TCRs come from a boy aged 5-17 years in good health.

This clonotype has only a few counts. The V call is TRBV5-1, the J call TRBJ2-3; weak D call: TRBD2 (7 bases). There are 14 residues in the CDR3. The V and J ends lost 4 bases and 3 bases respectively, with 12 bases between them. Looked up from germline, CDR1 is SGHRS and CDR2 is YFSETQ. The CDR3 loop is CASSQGTNTDTQYF. CDR3 sequence (DNA): TGCGCCAGCAGCCAGGGGACTAATACAGATACGCAGTATTTT.

The V gene is TRBV4-3, the J gene TRBJ2-7; 8 nucleotides agree with TRBD2. CDR3 length: 16 amino acids. Germline values: CDR1 LGHNA, CDR2 YSLEER. Trimming at V came to 1 base and at J to 2 bases, leaving 7 bases not matched to a gene. DNA of the CDR3: TGCGCCAGCAGCCAAGCCCACGCGGGGGGTCCCTACGAGCAGTACTTC. Its protein is CASSQAHAGGPYEQYF.

This clonotype was found a few times. The rearrangement uses TRBV4-1 and TRBJ1-2; D is possibly TRBD1 (6 bases). CDR3 length: 14 residues. With 3 bases removed from V and 8 bases from J, the gap between germline ends came to 16 bases. CDR1 and CDR2 (germline): MGHRA, YSYEKL. The CDR3 region has the DNA TGCGCCAGCAGCCAGGACGGGGGCGCAGGGGGCTACACCTTC. Protein product: CASSQDGGAGGYTF.

This clonotype was found many times. V usage is TRBV7-2 and J usage is TRBJ2-1; D is ambiguous. In germline, CDR1 is SGHTA, CDR2 FQGNSA. V lost 4 bases and J lost 0, with 4 bases in between. CDR3 size: 13 residues. Here the CDR3 DNA reads TGTGCCAGCAGCTGGGACTCCTACAATGAGCAGTTCTTC. Translated: CASSWDSYNEQFF. The full variable domain, its missing parts supplied by reference TRBV7-2 and TRBJ2-1, is GAGVSQSPSNKVTEKGKDVELRCDPISGHTALYWYRQSLGQGLEFLIYFQGNSAPDKSGLPSDRFSAERTGGSVSTLTIQRTQQEDSAVYLCASSWDSYNEQFFGPGTRLTVL.

V and J are TRBV7-3 and TRBJ1-2, with D unresolved. Trimming took off 0 bases at V and 0 bases at J, with 11 bases between the two ends. The length of the CDR3 is 16 residues. Germline CDR1 reads SGHTA; CDR2 reads FQGTGA. CDR3 nucleotide sequence: TGTGCCAGCAGCTTAACGCGGGAATTAACTAACTATGGCTACACCTTC. Amino acids: CASSLTRELTNYGYTF.

This clonotype turned up a few times. V gene TRBV29-1 combines with J gene TRBJ2-7; a possible D gene is TRBD2 (5 bases). The germline CDR1 and CDR2 sequences are SQVTM and ANQGSEA. This CDR3 region has 14 residues. V lost 4 bases, J lost 5 bases, and 18 bases lay in between. As DNA, the CDR3 is TGCAGCGTTGGGGGAAGACTAAACGATAACGAGCAGTACTTC. This sequence encodes CSVGGRLNDNEQYF.

The CDR3: CASLPGLGASTDTQHF. The CDR3, as DNA: TGTGCCAGCTTACCGGGCTTGGGGGCTAGCACAGATACGCAGCATTTT. The chain combines TRBV27 with TRBJ2-3, with a weak D call TRBD1 (6 bases). With the DNA end fitting TRBJ1-5 better, the J assignment may be wrong. This CDR3 contains 16 residues. Looked up from germline, CDR1 is MNHEY and CDR2 is SMNVEV (reference sequence).

This rearrangement joins TRBV11-2 to TRBJ2-4, with D perhaps TRBD2 (7 bases). The length of the CDR3 is 15 residues. CDR1 is SGHAT and CDR2 is FQNNGV in the germline V gene. Trimming stripped 1 base from V and 8 bases from J, with 15 bases between. The CDR3 DNA sequence: TGTGCCAGCAGCTTAGGCCTCACGGGGGGCGACATTCAGTACTTC. This translates into CASSLGLTGGDIQYF. The whole variable domain, remainder taken from reference TRBV11-2 and TRBJ2-4, is EAGVAQSPRYKIIEKRQSVAFWCNPISGHATLYWYQQILGQGPKLLIQFQNNGVVDDSQLPKDRFSAERLKGVDSTLKIQPAKLEDSAVYLCASSLGLTGGDIQYFGAGTRLSVL.

The J gene is TRBJ1-4, the V gene TRBV9; D unclear. Looked up from germline, CDR1 is SGDLS and CDR2 is YYNGEE. The CDR3 is 15 residues long. Trimming removed 3 bases at V and 8 bases at J, with 17 bases between. CDR3 sequence reads: CASSEPTGHGEKLFF. The DNA for the CDR3 is TGTGCCAGCAGCGAACCCACGGGTCATGGCGAAAAACTGTTTTTT. Full variable domain (missing parts from reference TRBV9 and TRBJ1-4): DSGVTQTPKHLITATGQRVTLRCSPRSGDLSVYWYQQSLDQGLQFLIQYYNGEERAKGNILERFSAQQFPDLHSELNLSSLELGDSALYFCASSEPTGHGEKLFFGSGTQLSVL.

At least ten counts were recorded for this clonotype. The chain has TRBV29-1 and TRBJ2-3; D could derive from TRBD1 or TRBD2 (5 bases each). Trimming stripped 1 base from V and 4 bases from J, with 6 bases between. The CDR3 runs to 12 residues. Germline-derived CDR1 and CDR2 are SQVTM and ANQGSEA. In nucleotides, the CDR3 is TGCAGCGTTGAAGCGGGGCCAGATACGCAGTATTTT. It specifies CSVEAGPDTQYF.

A single count supports this clonotype. This sequence joins TRBV28 and TRBJ1-3; D remains unclear. The CDR3 extends over 16 amino acids. Germline V CDR1 and CDR2: MDHEN, SYDVKM. V lost 5 bases to trimming and J lost 2 bases, with 16 bases between them. The CDR3 spells CASSPPPRDPGNTIYF. The CDR3 DNA reads as TGTGCCAGCAGTCCCCCGCCAAGGGATCCTGGAAACACCATATATTTT.

Concerning this clonotype: One junction end does not reproduce the germline sequence, and a read error may be involved. V is TRBV20-1 and J is TRBJ1-1; D ambiguous. This CDR3 is 11 amino acids long. The V gene's germline CDR1 is DFQATT and CDR2 SNEGSKA (reference sequence). The CDR3 sequence is CSEEGNAEAFF. The CDR3, as DNA: TGCAGCGAGGAAGGGAACGCTGAAGCTTTCTTT.

This clonotype was detected a few times. The CDR3 DNA reads as TGTGCCAGCACCTACAGACTCTCTGGGGCCAACGTCCTGACTTTC. This translates into CASTYRLSGANVLTF. V and J are TRBV6-2 or TRBV6-3 and TRBJ2-6; D ambiguous. The germline CDR1 and CDR2 sequences are MNHEY and SVGEGT. Trimming removed 7 bases from V and 0 bases from J, with 10 bases in between. The CDR3 is made up of 15 amino acids.

V gene TRBV14 combines with J gene TRBJ2-5; TRBD2 aligns across 10 bases. The end of the DNA fits TRBJ2-1 better, so the J call may be wrong. The germline V gene encodes CDR1 SGHDN and CDR2 FVKESK. This CDR3 has 17 amino acids. CDR3 in amino acids: CASSQDMWPSGSNEQFF. DNA for the CDR3: TGTGCCAGCAGCCAAGATATGTGGCCTAGCGGGAGTAATGAGCAGTTCTTC.

This clonotype came up a few times. V is TRBV7-9 and J is TRBJ2-5, with D hard to call. The J call may be mistaken, given a closer DNA end match to TRBJ2-7. This CDR3 is built from 17 residues. CDR1 and CDR2 from the germline V gene are SEHNR and FQNEAQ (reference sequence). Here the CDR3 DNA reads TGTGCCAGCAGCTTAGGCCCTGGCCTCGACTTCACCTACGAGCAGTACTTC. Translation: CASSLGPGLDFTYEQYF.

About this clonotype itself: The CDR3 does not close with the conserved phenylalanine or tryptophan, likely indicating a read error. The rearrangement links TRBV12-3 or TRBV12-4 to TRBJ2-1; TRBD2 matches at 11 bases. Unmatched junction bases numbered 11, after V lost 1 base and J lost 3 bases. CDR3 length: 19 residues. The CDR3 region is CASSLGRWLGLADYNEQFS. The CDR3 DNA reads TGTGCCAGCAGTTTAGGGAGGTGGTTGGGACTAGCGGACTACAATGAGCAGTTCTCC.

A few counts support this clonotype. This chain links TRBV28 with TRBJ1-4, with D possibly being TRBD1 (6 bases). V lost 5 bases and J lost 0, with 19 bases in between. The germline V gene has CDR1 MDHEN and CDR2 SYDVKM. The CDR3 loop spans 18 amino acids. This CDR3 is CASSDVPGQGATNEKLFF. Written as DNA, the CDR3 is TGTGCCAGCAGTGACGTGCCGGGACAAGGAGCAACTAATGAAAAACTGTTTTTT.

This chain uses TRBV20-1 with TRBJ1-4; D is unresolved. The CDR3 has 18 amino acids. Trimming took 7 bases from V and 2 from J, leaving 26 bases between them. CDR1 is DFQATT, CDR2 SNEGSKA, per germline (reference sequence). CDR3 sequence: CSVRGGSVSISTNEKLFF. DNA for the CDR3: TGCAGTGTCAGAGGTGGCAGCGTCTCGATTTCGACTAATGAAAAACTGTTTTTT.

The chain uses TRBV28 and TRBJ2-5; no reliable D call. This CDR3 has 13 amino acids. In germline, CDR1 is MDHEN, CDR2 SYDVKM. With 2 bases removed from V and 1 base from J, the gap between germline ends came to 5 bases. The DNA for the CDR3 is TGTGCCAGCAGTTTAATCCTCCAAGAGACCCAGTACTTC. It specifies CASSLILQETQYF.

J is TRBJ1-2 and V is TRBV6-2 or TRBV6-3, with no clear D. V was cut by 4 bases and J by 5 bases, with 5 bases left in between. The CDR3 extends over 11 amino acids. CDR1 is MNHEY and CDR2 is SVGEGT in the germline V gene. The DNA for the CDR3 is TGTGCCAGCAGTTGGGAGTATGGCTACACCTTC. Its translation: CASSWEYGYTF.

The V gene is TRBV27, the J gene TRBJ2-5; TRBD2 agrees at 14 bases. The J call may not be correct, given that the DNA end is closer to TRBJ2-1. CDR1 and CDR2 (germline): MNHEY, SMNVEV (reference sequence). The CDR3 has 15 amino acids. CDR3: CASGPGTSGRNEQFF. The DNA of the CDR3 is TGTGCCAGCGGGCCGGGGACTAGCGGGAGAAATGAGCAGTTCTTC.

The chain links TRBV19 to TRBJ1-1; D remains ambiguous. Germline-derived CDR1 and CDR2 are LNHDA and SQIVND (reference sequence). The ends were cut back, 1 base at V and 3 bases at J, with 18 bases in the middle. The CDR3 loop spans 17 amino acids. Written as DNA, the CDR3 is TGTGCCAGTAGTATAGCCTACAATGGAGTTCTGGACACTGAAGCTTTCTTT. It codes for CASSIAYNGVLDTEAFF.

This clonotype appeared a few times. The chain carries TRBV12-3 or TRBV12-4 and TRBJ1-2; TRBD1 matches 8 bases. V was pared by 3 bases and J by 9 bases, with 6 bases of the junction left unmatched. The CDR3 totals 13 residues. The DNA of the CDR3 is TGTGCCAGCAGTTTGGACAGGGTAGATCGCTACACCTTC. This sequence encodes CASSLDRVDRYTF.

This clonotype has ten or more counts. This chain links TRBV21-1 with TRBJ2-5; the D call of TRBD1 is as the table states it, not checked on the DNA. TRBV21-1 is a pseudogene segment. The CDR3 is made up of 13 amino acids. CDR3 nucleotides: TGTGCCAGCCTTCCGGGACAGCAAGAGACCCAGTACTTC. Encoded protein: CASLPGQQETQYF.

The rearrangement links TRBV27 to TRBJ2-5; 11 bases line up with TRBD2. TRBJ2-7 matches the DNA end more closely, so the J call is doubtful. CDR1 and CDR2 (germline): MNHEY, SMNVEV (reference sequence). The CDR3 loop spans 15 amino acids. CDR3 nucleotides: TGTGCCAGCAGTTTGAGGCTAGCGGGAGGCCACGAGCAGTACTTC. Its protein is CASSLRLAGGHEQYF.

This clonotype has at least ten counts. V usage is TRBV12-3 or TRBV12-4 and J usage is TRBJ2-7; tentatively, D is TRBD1 or TRBD2 (7 bases each). Trimming cost V 5 bases and J 5 bases, with 19 bases left between them. CDR3 size: 15 residues. The CDR3 DNA reads as TGTGCCAGCAGTCCCCCGGGGAGGGGGCTCAACGAGCAGTACTTC. The encoded protein is CASSPPGRGLNEQYF.

The chain recombines TRBV29-1 with TRBJ2-1; the match to TRBD2 covers 7 bases. Germline V CDR1 and CDR2: SQVTM, ANQGSEA. The CDR3 is 13 residues long. The V gene end was trimmed by 3 bases and the J gene end by 8 bases; junction bases not matched to a gene: 7. The CDR3 protein is CSVDQAGFDEQFF. The CDR3 coding sequence is TGCAGCGTTGATCAAGCGGGATTTGATGAGCAGTTCTTC.

The rearrangement uses TRBV7-9 and TRBJ2-1; D gene uncertain. V lost 4 bases and J lost 8, with 24 bases in between. This CDR3 has 17 amino acids. Germline V lookup: CDR1 SEHNR, CDR2 FQNEAQ (reference sequence). The CDR3 nucleotides read TGTGCCAGCAGCTCTACGATGTCTAGTTCCTTTGGGTATGAGCAGTTCTTC. Amino acids: CASSSTMSSSFGYEQFF.

This sequence joins TRBV4-3 and TRBJ2-1; TRBD2 is a possible D gene (6 bases). This CDR3 comprises 16 residues. Germline CDR1 is LGHNA and CDR2 is YSLEER. Between the trimmed V and J ends, which lost 0 bases and 2 bases, there was a span of 11 bases. This chain's CDR3 is CASSQDGAGAYNEQFF. The CDR3 DNA sequence: TGCGCCAGCAGCCAAGATGGAGCGGGCGCCTACAATGAGCAGTTCTTC.